This TCR beta chain was sequenced for a study of blood T cell repertoires in COVID-19. Study-level information: Whether acute or convalescent, the COVID-19 samples came from the United States, Italy and Spain. PBMCs, B-cell-depleted T cells, or T cells provided the cDNA or gDNA that made up the material.

The germline CDR1 and CDR2 sequences are SNHLY and FYNNEI. The V gene lost 6 bases and the J gene lost 7 bases, with 10 bases spanning the gap. The CDR3 is 12 amino acids. The authors' processing: By means of reference gene primer amplification, nucleated cell counts were estimated. Measured with immunoSEQ multiplex PCR; TCRdb has only the in-frame clones, and not every one. That table furnishes V, J and clone size, whereas the DNA furnished D and trimming. The sample lists more than 95,000 clones, around 76% occurring once. V gene TRBV2 combines with J gene TRBJ2-1; tentative D call: TRBD1 (6 bases). The sample taken for sequencing was peripheral blood. The sequence came from an elderly man with acute or convalescent COVID-19. The CDR3 region has the DNA TGTGCCAGCAGCTTACAGGGAAATGAGCAGTTCTTC. Translation gives CASSLQGNEQFF.